The present entry profiles one T cell receptor beta chain with its context. Its target is not known. These data are taken from a study of vaccination effects on CD4 cells after COVID-19. Study as a whole: It was a median of 72 days after the second dose that post-vaccine samples were obtained. Study conclusions and caveats: Infection- and vaccine-induced clones contracted markedly late after vaccination.

Following 10 days of culture, CD4+ T cells were isolated. Each participant received a vaccine that was either BNT162b2 or mRNA-1273, given as two doses. Half of the medium was exchanged for IL-2 medium on both days 3 and 7. Only in-frame clones appear in the TCRdb table, and some are missing; sequencing was by immunoSEQ multiplex PCR. This sample has tens of thousands of clones, with just under 80% found just once. The TCR sequence derives from a human donor who received a COVID-19 vaccine. The material sequenced was CD4+ T cells from PBMCs cultured without peptide, taken after COVID-19 vaccination.

CDR3 sequence: CASSETGRWGYTF. The CDR3 nucleotides read TGTGCCAGCAGCGAGACAGGGCGCTGGGGCTACACCTTC. The rearrangement joins TRBV11-1 to TRBJ1-2, with 7 bases lining up with TRBD1. The germline CDR1 and CDR2 sequences are SGHAT and FQDESV (reference sequence). V lost 5 bases to trimming and J lost 8 bases; unmatched junction nucleotides: 8. This CDR3 region has 13 residues.